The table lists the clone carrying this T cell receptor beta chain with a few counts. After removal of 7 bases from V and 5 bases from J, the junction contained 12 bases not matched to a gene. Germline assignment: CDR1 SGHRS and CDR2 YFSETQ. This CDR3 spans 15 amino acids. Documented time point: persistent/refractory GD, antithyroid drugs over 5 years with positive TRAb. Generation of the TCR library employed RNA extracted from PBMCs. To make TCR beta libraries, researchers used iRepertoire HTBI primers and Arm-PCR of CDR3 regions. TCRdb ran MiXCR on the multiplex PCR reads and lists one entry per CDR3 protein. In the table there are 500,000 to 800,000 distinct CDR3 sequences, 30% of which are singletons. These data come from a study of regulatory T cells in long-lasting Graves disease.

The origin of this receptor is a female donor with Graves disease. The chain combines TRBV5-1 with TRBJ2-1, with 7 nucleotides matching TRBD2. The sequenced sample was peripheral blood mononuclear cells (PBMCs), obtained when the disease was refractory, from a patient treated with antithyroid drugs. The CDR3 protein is CASCKGGSYDNEQFF. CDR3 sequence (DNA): TGCGCCAGCTGCAAGGGCGGGAGTTATGACAATGAGCAGTTCTTC. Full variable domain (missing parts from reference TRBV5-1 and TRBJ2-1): KAGVTQTPRYLIKTRGQQVTLSCSPISGHRSVSWYQQTPGQGLQFLFEYFSETQRNKGNFPGRFSGRQFSNSRSEMNVSTLELGDSALYLCASCKGGSYDNEQFFGPGTRLTVL.